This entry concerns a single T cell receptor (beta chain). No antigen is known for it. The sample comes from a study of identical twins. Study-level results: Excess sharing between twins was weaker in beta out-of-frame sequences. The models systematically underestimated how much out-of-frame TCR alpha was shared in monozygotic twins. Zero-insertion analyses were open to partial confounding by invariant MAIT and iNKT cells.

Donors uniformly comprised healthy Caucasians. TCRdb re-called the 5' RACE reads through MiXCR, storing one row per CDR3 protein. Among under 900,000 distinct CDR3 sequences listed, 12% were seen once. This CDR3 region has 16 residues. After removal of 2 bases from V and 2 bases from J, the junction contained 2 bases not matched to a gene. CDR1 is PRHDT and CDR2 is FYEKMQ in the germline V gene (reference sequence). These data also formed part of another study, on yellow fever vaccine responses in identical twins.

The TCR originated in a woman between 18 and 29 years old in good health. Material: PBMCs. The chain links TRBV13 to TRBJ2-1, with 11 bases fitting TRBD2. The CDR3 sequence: CASSLPLAGAYNEQFF. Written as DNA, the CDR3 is TGTGCCAGCAGCTTACCACTAGCGGGAGCCTACAATGAGCAGTTCTTC.